This TCR beta chain originates from a study of T-cell reconstitution after alpha-beta-depleted transplantation in children. For TCRbeta, the library was prepared with unique molecular identifiers. TCRdb itself ran the PCR reads through MiXCR, one entry per CDR3 protein. The table has roughly 610,000 distinct CDR3 sequences, over 9.5% seen once; the top ten hold about 4.3%. This clonotype was seen only a few times. The source was PBMCs from the stem cell graft donor, collected from the stem cell graft. The clonotype comes from a human donor who donated a stem cell graft to a child with acute myeloid leukemia.

The DNA for the CDR3 is TGTGCCAGCAGTTACAGGACTAGCGCCTCCAATGAGCAGTTCTTC. The encoded protein is CASSYRTSASNEQFF. This chain joins TRBV6-5 and TRBJ2-1, with 9 bases aligning to TRBD2. J was trimmed by 6 bases and V by 2 bases; bases with no gene match: 5. The CDR3 runs 15 residues. CDR1 MNHEY and CDR2 SVGAGI come from the germline V gene.